This T cell receptor beta chain derives from a study of CD8 T cells in ankylosing spondylitis. Study-level findings and limits: A motif in TCR beta, a set of 8 or 9 highly homologous variants, appeared characteristic of ankylosing spondylitis blood.

In this sample, this clonotype turned up many times. As yet, its antigen is unknown. CDR3 size: 13 residues. With 4 bases removed from V and 6 bases from J, the gap between germline ends came to 10 bases. Germline-derived CDR1 and CDR2 are SGHTA and FQGNSA. Researchers built TCR beta libraries using quantitative 5'-RACE with molecular barcodes. One entry per CDR3 protein, called by TCRdb with MiXCR from the 5' RACE reads. Seen here are around 210,000 distinct CDR3 sequences, roughly 8.2% observed once, and the top ten hold approximately 4.8%. This chain uses TRBV7-2 with TRBJ2-1; D is unresolved. This receptor was identified in a female donor with ankylosing spondylitis or in good health (not recorded which). What was sequenced was blood, either unsorted or a sorted T cell fraction (not recorded which). The DNA for the CDR3 is TGTGCCAGCAGCTACTTTGGTGGCAATGAGCAGTTCTTC. This encodes CASSYFGGNEQFF.